One and the same sample provided the 6 T cell receptor beta chains below, sequenced in a study of T-cell memory formation after mild COVID-19 (TCRdb year 2021). The receptor library was made with 5' RACE. TCRdb lists the instrument as Illumina NovaSeq 6000. Clones were called with MiXCR by TCRdb after fastp trimmed the public reads at Q25, and only in-frame beta chains were retained. Rows with a matching CDR3 protein are joined into one entry that keeps the most common DNA and genes. The sample has about 600,000 distinct CDR3 sequences on record, less than 25% of them singletons. The top ten clonotypes cover about 8.2% of the sample. Input material: PBMCs or a T cell subset sorted from them (not recorded which). The receptors stem from an adult woman who had mild COVID-19 (a few samples of this study predate the infection). The sample titles of this study are shuffled in the database, so cell type and time point are left out; the donor was told from shared clones.

The V call is TRBV12-3 or TRBV12-4, the J call TRBJ2-7, with D unresolved. The V end lost 3 bases, the J end lost 6 bases, and 9 bases lay between the germline ends. CDR3 length equals 12 residues. CDR3 sequence: CASSFEVGEQYF. CDR3 nucleotides: TGTGCCAGCAGTTTTGAAGTAGGCGAGCAGTACTTC.

This chain joins TRBV13 and TRBJ1-2, with D possibly being TRBD1 (5 bases). Germline V gene data show CDR1 as PRHDT and CDR2 as FYEKMQ (reference sequence). CDR3 length equals 14 residues. The V and J ends lost 5 bases and 4 bases respectively, with 14 bases between them. CDR3 bases: TGTGCCAGCAGCGGAGCGGGGGTGACCTATGGCTACACCTTC. Its protein is CASSGAGVTYGYTF.

This chain links TRBV30 with TRBJ2-5; D unclear. V was cut by 1 base and J by 2 bases, with 2 bases left in between. The germline V gene has CDR1 GTSNPN and CDR2 SVGIG (reference sequence). This CDR3 has 11 amino acids. Here the CDR3 reads CAWSGQETQYF. CDR3 nucleotide sequence: TGTGCCTGGAGTGGGCAAGAGACCCAGTACTTC.

This clonotype has only a few counts. The V call is TRBV27, the J call TRBJ2-2; D is possibly TRBD1 (6 bases). V shed 5 bases and J shed 7 bases, with 11 bases lying between them. This CDR3 region has 13 residues. The V gene's germline CDR1 is MNHEY and CDR2 SMNVEV (reference sequence). Here the CDR3 DNA reads TGTGCCAGCAGTCAGACACAGGGCGGGGAGCTGTTTTTT. Its translation is CASSQTQGGELFF.

The genes are TRBV7-9 and TRBJ2-2; TRBD2 matches at 7 bases. CDR3 length: 15 residues. The germline V gene encodes CDR1 SEHNR and CDR2 FQNEAQ (reference sequence). J was trimmed by 5 bases and V by 5 bases; bases with no gene match: 8. This CDR3 is CASSGSTSWTGELFF. CDR3 nucleotides: TGTGCCAGCAGCGGGTCGACTAGCTGGACCGGGGAGCTGTTTTTT.

This clonotype was counted a few times. The V gene is TRBV2, the J gene TRBJ1-5; 9 bases are shared with TRBD1. This CDR3 is 14 amino acids long. V was pared by 8 bases and J by 7 bases, with 9 bases of the junction left unmatched. Germline CDR1 SNHLY, CDR2 FYNNEI. CDR3 residues: CASGLGQGRQPQHF. The CDR3 DNA sequence: TGTGCCAGCGGGTTGGGACAGGGAAGGCAGCCCCAGCATTTT.